The 32 T cell receptor beta chains below come from one sample, sequenced in a study of blood T cell repertoires in COVID-19 (dated by TCRdb to 2020 to 2021). Libraries came from the immunoSEQ multiplex PCR assay. Not all clones reach the TCRdb copy of this immuneACCESS table, which keeps in-frame sequences only. Checked studies attribute under half of the gap to unresolved V genes and leave the rest unexplained. The sample table lists about 160,000 clones, roughly 80% of them with a count of one. The top ten clonotypes cover approximately 2.6% of the sample. Specimen: peripheral blood. These receptors all stem from a man between 65 and 85 years old with acute or convalescent COVID-19.

The chain employs TRBV3-1 (or the pseudogene TRBV3-2) and TRBJ2-5; TRBD2 agrees at 10 bases. Germline V gene sequence: CDR1 LGHDT, CDR2 YNNKEL (reference sequence). This CDR3 is 18 amino acids long. V shed 1 base and J 3 bases; nucleotides not matched to a gene: 11. CDR3: CASSQVFSRTSGEETQYF. The CDR3 DNA reads TGTGCCAGCAGCCAAGTTTTCTCCCGGACTAGCGGTGAAGAGACCCAGTACTTC.

The J gene is TRBJ2-1, the V gene TRBV24-1; a possible D gene is TRBD2 (6 bases). Between the trimmed V and J ends, which lost 0 bases and 7 bases, there was a span of 12 bases. The CDR3 is made up of 15 amino acids. The germline gives CDR1 KGHDR, CDR2 SFDVKD. DNA for the CDR3: TGTGCCACCAGTGATTTGGTGCTAGCGAGGAATGAGCAGTTCTTC. It codes for CATSDLVLARNEQFF.

V and J are TRBV27 and TRBJ1-1, with 8 bases that match TRBD1. CDR1 MNHEY and CDR2 SMNVEV come from the germline V gene (reference sequence). The length of the CDR3 is 17 residues. The V gene end was trimmed by 2 bases and the J gene end by 0 bases; junction bases not matched to a gene: 8. The CDR3 protein is CASSLRSRGHMNTEAFF. The CDR3 DNA reads TGTGCCAGCAGTTTAAGGAGCAGGGGGCACATGAACACTGAAGCTTTCTTT.

The V gene is TRBV3-1 (or the pseudogene TRBV3-2), the J gene TRBJ2-3, with 12 bases fitting TRBD2. Germline V gene sequence: CDR1 LGHDT, CDR2 YNNKEL (reference sequence). V lost 1 base and J lost 2; bases outside the gene matches: 7. The CDR3 extends over 18 amino acids. The DNA for the CDR3 is TGTGCCAGCAGCCAAGCCGCCCTAGCGGGAGGGGACACAGATACGCAGTATTTT. Its translation is CASSQAALAGGDTDTQYF.

The sample holds one count of this clone. The rearrangement uses TRBV11-3 and TRBJ2-5, with D possibly being TRBD2 (6 bases). Deletions cut 6 bases from V and 4 bases from J, with 15 bases between. The germline V gene has CDR1 SGHNT and CDR2 YENEEA. The CDR3 is 14 amino acids. CDR3 amino acids: CASRSEGLGETQYF. The CDR3 coding sequence is TGTGCCAGCAGATCAGAGGGACTCGGAGAGACCCAGTACTTC.

This clone has just a few counts. CDR3 nucleotide sequence: TGTGCCTGGAGTGTACAGGCTGGTCAGCCCCAGCATTTT. Protein product: CAWSVQAGQPQHF. The chain couples TRBV30 to TRBJ1-5; D may be TRBD1 (5 bases). Germline V CDR1 and CDR2: GTSNPN, SVGIG (reference sequence). With 0 bases removed from V and 6 bases from J, the gap between germline ends came to 9 bases. The CDR3 extends over 13 amino acids.

This clone was recorded a few times. The chain is built from TRBV6-4 and TRBJ1-2, with TRBD1 matching 10 bases. The CDR3 extends over 14 amino acids. CDR1 and CDR2 from the germline V gene are MRHNA and SNTAGT. After removal of 4 bases from V and 7 bases from J, the junction contained 6 bases not matched to a gene. CDR3 DNA: TGTGCCAGCAGTGCGGGGACAGGGGATGGTGGCTACACCTTC. It codes for CASSAGTGDGGYTF.

V usage is TRBV20-1 and J usage is TRBJ2-7, with 8 bases aligning to TRBD1. There are 11 residues in the CDR3. Trimming cost V 5 bases and J 6 bases; bases outside gene matches: 3. The germline CDR1 and CDR2 sequences are DFQATT and SNEGSKA (reference sequence). The CDR3: CSAEQGGEQYF. In DNA form, the CDR3 reads TGCAGTGCTGAACAGGGGGGCGAGCAGTACTTC.

The chain couples TRBV4-3 to TRBJ2-7; possibly TRBD1 for D (6 bases). Between the trimmed V and J ends, which lost 0 bases and 2 bases, there was a span of 11 bases. In germline, CDR1 is LGHNA, CDR2 YSLEER. CDR3 size: 15 residues. The CDR3 loop reads CASSQDPGTTYEQYF. The CDR3 DNA follows: TGCGCCAGCAGCCAAGATCCGGGGACAACCTACGAGCAGTACTTC.

The CDR3 DNA reads TGTGCCAGCAGCCCTGAGGGGGACAGGCGATCCTACGAGCAGTACTTC. Translating gives CASSPEGDRRSYEQYF. This chain uses TRBV28 with TRBJ2-7, with 8 bases lining up with TRBD1. The CDR3 is made up of 16 amino acids. Germline V lookup: CDR1 MDHEN, CDR2 SYDVKM. Losses at the gene ends were 6 bases for V and 1 base for J; bases not matched to a gene: 11.

This clone has just one count. The J gene is TRBJ2-7, the V gene TRBV5-4; TRBD1 matches 9 bases. Per the germline V gene, CDR1 is SGHNT and CDR2 is YYREEE (reference sequence). V gave up 4 bases and J gave up 10 bases; unmatched junction bases: 18. CDR3 length equals 16 residues. CDR3 protein: CASSDGWGTGKREQYF. CDR3 in DNA: TGTGCCAGCAGCGACGGTTGGGGGACAGGGAAACGGGAACAGTACTTC.

The chain joins TRBV19 to TRBJ1-5; no definite D call. The CDR3 covers 13 residues. V dropped 5 bases and J dropped 4 bases, with 9 bases sitting between them. Germline V gene sequence: CDR1 LNHDA, CDR2 SQIVND (reference sequence). The CDR3 sequence: CASSSTVNQPQHF. DNA for the CDR3: TGTGCCAGTAGTTCAACAGTTAATCAGCCCCAGCATTTT.

The chain joins TRBV25-1 to TRBJ1-4, with TRBD1 matching over 9 bases. V lost 2 bases to trimming and J lost 4 bases; unmatched junction nucleotides: 2. CDR3 length equals 15 residues. CDR1 is MGHDK and CDR2 is SYGVNS in the germline V gene. The CDR3 sequence: CASSEGQGNNEKLFF. CDR3 coding DNA: TGTGCCAGCAGTGAAGGACAGGGGAATAATGAAAAACTGTTTTTT.

The count of this clone is one. The chain carries TRBV27 and TRBJ2-7, with D uncertain. The germline CDR1 and CDR2 sequences are MNHEY and SMNVEV (reference sequence). V was cut by 7 bases and J by 1 base, with 20 bases left in between. The CDR3 sequence is 16 residues long. The CDR3 loop is CASKRYLVANSYEQYF. Written as DNA, the CDR3 is TGTGCCAGCAAGAGGTATCTGGTAGCTAATTCCTACGAGCAGTACTTC.

This clone came up a few times. The chain employs TRBV7-2 and TRBJ2-3; 9 bases are shared with TRBD1. After removal of 0 bases from V and 6 bases from J, the junction contained 7 bases not matched to a gene. The germline V gene has CDR1 SGHTA and CDR2 FQGNSA. This CDR3 region has 16 residues. The CDR3 sequence is CASSLAGQGSGDTQYF. DNA for the CDR3: TGTGCCAGCAGCTTAGCGGGACAGGGATCCGGGGATACGCAGTATTTT. Based on the CDR3 plus reference TRBV7-2 and TRBJ2-3, the full variable domain is GAGVSQSPSNKVTEKGKDVELRCDPISGHTALYWYRQSLGQGLEFLIYFQGNSAPDKSGLPSDRFSAERTGGSVSTLTIQRTQQEDSAVYLCASSLAGQGSGDTQYFGPGTRLTVL.

This clone was picked up a small number of times. The chain recombines TRBV18 with TRBJ1-2; tentatively, D is TRBD1 (5 bases). CDR1 KGHSH and CDR2 LQKENI come from the germline V gene. The CDR3 is 12 amino acids. Trimming shortened V by 2 bases and J by 4 bases, and 5 bases separated the two germline ends. The CDR3 protein is CASSPDSYGYTF. CDR3 DNA: TGTGCCAGCTCACCAGACAGCTATGGCTACACCTTC.

The chain employs TRBV9 and TRBJ2-1, with 8 bases lining up with TRBD2. CDR1 and CDR2 (germline): SGDLS, YYNGEE. This CDR3 is built from 14 residues. The junction had 3 bases not matched to a gene; V was cut back by 0 bases and J by 7 bases. The chain's CDR3 is CASSVVPGGNEQFF. The CDR3 nucleotides are TGTGCCAGCAGCGTAGTCCCGGGGGGGAATGAGCAGTTCTTC. The full variable domain, its missing parts supplied by reference TRBV9 and TRBJ2-1, is DSGVTQTPKHLITATGQRVTLRCSPRSGDLSVYWYQQSLDQGLQFLIQYYNGEERAKGNILERFSAQQFPDLHSELNLSSLELGDSALYFCASSVVPGGNEQFFGPGTRLTVL.

The gene calls are TRBV13 and TRBJ2-3; 7 positions agree with TRBD2. The CDR3 contains 15 residues. The germline CDR1 and CDR2 sequences are PRHDT and FYEKMQ (reference sequence). The J segment lost 1 base and the V segment lost 4 bases, leaving 5 bases of the junction unmatched. CDR3 amino acids: CASSSGLGGTDTQYF. The CDR3 DNA reads TGTGCCAGCAGCTCAGGACTAGGTGGCACAGATACGCAGTATTTT.

The chain links TRBV5-8 to TRBJ1-4; TRBD1 is a possible D gene (5 bases). The CDR3 consists of 17 residues. CDR1 and CDR2 from the germline V gene are SGHTS and YDEGEE. Trimming took 6 bases from V and 0 from J, leaving 18 bases between them. CDR3 nucleotides: TGTGCCAGCACTCCGGGACGGGGGTATGCAACTAATGAAAAACTGTTTTTT. Translating gives CASTPGRGYATNEKLFF.

The chain carries TRBV12-3 or TRBV12-4 and TRBJ2-1, with D possibly TRBD2 on 6 matching bases. Trimming pared 4 bases from V and 8 bases from J, leaving 6 bases between. CDR3 size: 11 residues. The DNA of the CDR3 is TGTGCCAGCAGTTGGGACTATGAGCAGTTCTTC. The encoded protein is CASSWDYEQFF.

This clone has at least ten counts. V and J are TRBV30 and TRBJ2-1; D is unresolved. Germline V gene lookup returns CDR1 GTSNPN and CDR2 SVGIG (reference sequence). V lost 3 bases and J lost 0, with 15 bases in between. The CDR3 runs to 16 residues. The CDR3 spells CAWRIDVQSSYNEQFF. DNA of the CDR3: TGTGCCTGGAGGATAGATGTTCAAAGCTCCTACAATGAGCAGTTCTTC.

The J gene is TRBJ2-2, the V gene TRBV6-5; D not certain. Germline CDR1 reads MNHEY; CDR2 reads SVGAGI. The CDR3 is 13 residues long. Trimming took off 5 bases at V and 4 bases at J, with 8 bases between the two ends. The CDR3 loop is CASSRLSTGELFF. The CDR3 DNA sequence: TGTGCCAGCAGTCGCCTGAGCACCGGGGAGCTGTTTTTT.

This clone was seen more than once but under ten times. V is TRBV25-1 and J is TRBJ2-5; the match to TRBD1 covers 9 bases. Germline trimming cut 2 bases from V and 4 bases from J; bases unmatched to any gene: 8. CDR1 is MGHDK, CDR2 SYGVNS, per germline. The CDR3 has 16 residues. The CDR3 is CASSERQGGIRETQYF. The CDR3 coding sequence is TGTGCCAGCAGTGAACGACAGGGGGGGATAAGAGAGACCCAGTACTTC.

The CDR3 nucleotides read TGTGCCAGCAGTGAATCAGGGAGGAAAGGCTACACCTTC. Translating gives CASSESGRKGYTF. The chain carries TRBV6-1 and TRBJ1-2; possibly TRBD1 for D (5 bases). V was clipped by 2 bases and J by 8 bases, with 12 bases between them. Germline loops: CDR1 MNHNS, CDR2 SASEGT. This CDR3 is built from 13 residues.

This clone came up a few times. The chain joins TRBV3-1 (or the pseudogene TRBV3-2) to TRBJ2-3, with TRBD2 identical over 12 bases. The CDR3 loop spans 17 amino acids. CDR1 and CDR2 from the germline V gene are LGHDT and YNNKEL (reference sequence). Trimming took 3 bases from V and 2 from J; bases not matched to a gene: 6. CDR3 protein: CASSQPRLAGDTDTQYF. The CDR3 DNA follows: TGTGCCAGCAGCCAGCCAAGACTAGCGGGGGACACAGATACGCAGTATTTT.

The chain combines TRBV6-5 with TRBJ1-6, with D tentatively TRBD1 (5 bases). The CDR3 covers 13 residues. V lost 2 bases and J lost 10, with 9 bases in between. Per the germline V gene, CDR1 is MNHEY and CDR2 is SVGAGI. CDR3 protein: CASSYGRDSPLHF. DNA for the CDR3: TGTGCCAGCAGTTACGGGCGGGACTCACCCCTCCACTTT.

This clone was detected only once. The chain recombines TRBV7-6 with TRBJ1-5; TRBD1 aligns across 10 bases. The germline V gene encodes CDR1 SGHVS and CDR2 FNYEAQ. The CDR3 length is 14 residues. V was pared by 5 bases and J by 5 bases, with 3 bases of the junction left unmatched. The CDR3 reads CASSQTGGHQPQHF. The CDR3, as DNA: TGTGCCAGCAGCCAGACAGGGGGCCATCAGCCCCAGCATTTT.

This clone showed up just once. The V call is TRBV7-2, the J call TRBJ2-2; 10 positions agree with TRBD2. Germline V CDR1 and CDR2: SGHTA, FQGNSA. The CDR3 is made up of 17 amino acids. The V and J ends lost 5 bases and 2 bases, in that order; junction bases with no gene match: 8. CDR3 loop: CASSLPSGGANTGELFF. CDR3 bases: TGTGCCAGCAGCCTCCCCAGCGGGGGGGCTAACACCGGGGAGCTGTTTTTT. Drawing the rest from reference TRBV7-2 and TRBJ2-2, the complete variable domain is GAGVSQSPSNKVTEKGKDVELRCDPISGHTALYWYRQSLGQGLEFLIYFQGNSAPDKSGLPSDRFSAERTGGSVSTLTIQRTQQEDSAVYLCASSLPSGGANTGELFFGEGSRLTVL.

This chain joins TRBV19 and TRBJ1-4; the D gene is possibly TRBD1 (6 bases). The germline gives CDR1 LNHDA, CDR2 SQIVND (reference sequence). The germline V and J ends were trimmed by 6 bases and 0 bases, with 20 bases remaining between them. The CDR3 extends over 18 amino acids. CDR3 in DNA: TGTGCCAGTAGACCGACAGGCAGGGGCTCTGCAACTAATGAAAAACTGTTTTTT. Translated, it gives CASRPTGRGSATNEKLFF.

For the CDR3, the DNA is TGTGCAAGTCGCTTAGACAGGGCAGGGGGCAACACCTACGAGCAGTACTTC. It is translated as CASRLDRAGGNTYEQYF. The chain couples TRBV12-2 to TRBJ2-7; the D call in the table, TRBD1, was not verified against the DNA. TRBV12-2 is termed a pseudogene. CDR3 length: 17 amino acids.

This clone was detected a few times. The J gene is TRBJ2-7, the V gene TRBV29-1; perhaps TRBD2 as D (6 bases). The ends were cut back, 7 bases at V and 0 bases at J, with 10 bases in the middle. CDR3 size: 12 residues. Germline-derived CDR1 and CDR2 are SQVTM and ANQGSEA. The CDR3 is CSGGANSYEQYF. In DNA form, the CDR3 reads TGCAGCGGCGGGGCTAACTCCTACGAGCAGTACTTC.

This chain links TRBV18 with TRBJ2-1; 9 positions match TRBD2. V shed 3 bases and J 9 bases; nucleotides not matched to a gene: 9. The CDR3 has 15 residues. In germline, CDR1 is KGHSH, CDR2 LQKENI. The CDR3 DNA follows: TGTGCCAGCTCACCGGGACTAGCCACGGGGAGTGAGCAGTTCTTC. This codes for CASSPGLATGSEQFF. The full variable domain, rest sourced from reference TRBV18 and TRBJ2-1, is NAGVMQNPRHLVRRRGQEARLRCSPMKGHSHVYWYRQLPEEGLKFMVYLQKENIIDESGMPKERFSAEFPKEGPSILRIQQVVRGDSAAYFCASSPGLATGSEQFFGPGTRLTVL.